Following are 18 T cell receptor beta chains from one sample sequenced in a study of blood T cell repertoires in COVID-19. Only in-frame clones appear in the TCRdb table, and some are missing; sequencing was by immunoSEQ multiplex PCR. Of some 250,000 clones listed, approximately 80% are singletons. The material sequenced was peripheral blood. Receptors originate from a man aged 25-40 years who had recovered from COVID-19.

The genes are TRBV5-1 and TRBJ1-1, with 7 bases aligning to TRBD1. The germline CDR1 and CDR2 sequences are SGHRS and YFSETQ. V was pared by 4 bases and J by 4 bases, with 7 bases of the junction left unmatched. This CDR3 contains 14 residues. DNA for the CDR3: TGCGCCAGCAGCAATTTTCCAGGGGGCACTGAAGCTTTCTTT. It encodes CASSNFPGGTEAFF.

This sequence joins TRBV5-5 and TRBJ2-5, with D perhaps matching TRBD2 (5 bases). The V end was cut by 0 bases, the J end by 3 bases, with 15 bases between. The CDR3 totals 16 residues. CDR1 is SGHKS and CDR2 is YYEKEE in the germline V gene (reference sequence). The DNA for the CDR3 is TGTGCCAGCAGCTTGGCCGGGAACTATCCCGAAGAGACCCAGTACTTC. It yields the protein CASSLAGNYPEETQYF.

The J gene is TRBJ2-7, the V gene TRBV10-3; the match to TRBD2 covers 8 bases. Germline V gene lookup returns CDR1 ENHRY and CDR2 SYGVKD. CDR3 size: 18 residues. The ends lost 8 bases at V and 3 bases at J; junction bases unmatched: 21. For the CDR3, the DNA is TGTGCCATCGCCCCGGGGCTAGCGGGCACCAGGTCTCTCTACGAGCAGTACTTC. Amino acids: CAIAPGLAGTRSLYEQYF.

J is TRBJ2-3 and V is TRBV28; 9 bases map to TRBD1. The CDR3 length is 16 residues. CDR1 is MDHEN and CDR2 is SYDVKM in the germline V gene. V was pared by 4 bases and J by 3 bases, with 8 bases of the junction left unmatched. The CDR3 DNA follows: TGTGCCAGCAGTTCGCAAACAGGGGGCTTAACAGATACGCAGTATTTT. Protein: CASSSQTGGLTDTQYF.

The chain couples TRBV19 to TRBJ1-6; 9 bases match TRBD1. The V gene's germline CDR1 is LNHDA and CDR2 SQIVND (reference sequence). V shed 1 base, J shed 7 bases, and the junction held 8 bases outside the gene matches. The CDR3 runs to 17 residues. CDR3 sequence (DNA): TGTGCCAGTAGTATAGCCCCACGGACAGGGGAAAATTCACCCCTCCACTTT. Translated: CASSIAPRTGENSPLHF.

The chain employs TRBV6-4 and TRBJ2-7, with D unclear. In germline, CDR1 is MRHNA, CDR2 SNTAGT. The CDR3 is made up of 15 amino acids. The germline V and J ends were trimmed by 3 bases and 1 base, with 13 bases remaining between them. In DNA form, the CDR3 reads TGTGCCAGCAGTGATTTCATGGCAACATCCTACGAGCAGTACTTC. This codes for CASSDFMATSYEQYF.

J is TRBJ2-7 and V is TRBV4-1, with 9 bases identical to TRBD2. Germline V lookup: CDR1 MGHRA, CDR2 YSYEKL. CDR3 length equals 16 residues. V lost 4 bases and J lost 3; bases outside the gene matches: 10. CDR3: CASSPGAGGTFYEQYV. For the CDR3, the DNA is TGCGCCAGCAGCCCCGGGGCGGGGGGGACGTTCTACGAGCAGTACGTC.

The chain is built from TRBV13 and TRBJ2-2; 8 bases align to TRBD2. The CDR3 has 21 residues. Germline trimming cut 5 bases from V and 4 bases from J; bases unmatched to any gene: 24. Germline CDR1 and CDR2: PRHDT and FYEKMQ (reference sequence). The CDR3 DNA sequence: TGTGCCAGCAGCACCCTGACCGGCTTTATTAGCGGGGAGCGGGCCACCGGGGAGCTGTTTTTT. Its translation: CASSTLTGFISGERATGELFF. The entire variable domain, with the rest obtained from reference TRBV13 and TRBJ2-2, is as follows: AAGVIQSPRHLIKEKRETATLKCYPIPRHDTVYWYQQGPGQDPQFLISFYEKMQSDKGSIPDRFSAQQFSDYHSELNMSSLELGDSALYFCASSTLTGFISGERATGELFFGEGSRLTVL.

This clone was seen once. This chain links TRBV2 with TRBJ2-5; possible D gene TRBD1, 5 bases. Germline loops: CDR1 SNHLY, CDR2 FYNNEI. The V and J ends lost 4 bases and 5 bases respectively, with 11 bases between them. The CDR3 spans 13 residues. The CDR3 nucleotides are TGTGCCAGCAGTGTTGGCAGGGTGGAGACCCAGTACTTC. The encoded protein is CASSVGRVETQYF.

This clone was detected a few times. The gene calls are TRBV2 and TRBJ1-2; D not resolved. This CDR3 contains 13 residues. Trimming took off 2 bases at V and 1 base at J, with 5 bases between the two ends. Germline V gives CDR1 SNHLY, CDR2 FYNNEI. CDR3 bases: TGTGCCAGCAGTGAACAGTTTAACTATGGCTACACCTTC. Amino acids: CASSEQFNYGYTF.

J is TRBJ2-7 and V is TRBV10-3, with TRBD2 as a possible D gene (6 bases). CDR3 length: 12 residues. The germline V gene has CDR1 ENHRY and CDR2 SYGVKD. Trimming took off 6 bases at V and 6 bases at J, with 12 bases between the two ends. The CDR3 sequence: CAIRAPEGEQYV. For the CDR3, the DNA is TGTGCCATCAGGGCCCCGGAGGGCGAGCAGTACGTC.

The CDR3 sequence: CASSQGQGGYLNTEAFF. DNA of the CDR3: TGCGCCAGCAGCCAAGGGCAGGGCGGTTATTTGAACACTGAAGCTTTCTTT. The chain employs TRBV4-1 and TRBJ1-1; D is perhaps TRBD1 (5 bases). V was cut by 1 base and J by 0 bases, with 15 bases left in between. CDR1 is MGHRA, CDR2 YSYEKL, per germline. This CDR3 region has 17 residues.

The chain employs TRBV18 and TRBJ1-1; D not resolved. The CDR3 extends over 13 amino acids. The germline CDR1 and CDR2 sequences are KGHSH and LQKENI. V lost 6 bases to trimming and J lost 7 bases, with 15 bases between them. CDR3 residues: CASSSGSTNEAFF. CDR3 in DNA: TGTGCCAGCTCGTCAGGCAGCACCAATGAAGCTTTCTTT.

The chain combines TRBV12-3 or TRBV12-4 with TRBJ1-6; D uncertain. The CDR3 length is 13 residues. Trimming removed 3 bases from V and 10 bases from J, with 10 bases in between. CDR3 protein: CASSFNPRSPLHF. The DNA of the CDR3 is TGTGCCAGCAGTTTCAACCCCAGGTCACCCCTCCACTTT.

This clone occurred once. This CDR3 is also generated by other DNA sequences in the sample. The chain uses TRBV18 and TRBJ2-3; 8 nucleotides match TRBD1. The length of the CDR3 is 15 residues. The V gene end was trimmed by 6 bases and the J gene end by 0 bases; junction bases not matched to a gene: 5. Germline V gene data show CDR1 as KGHSH and CDR2 as LQKENI. DNA for the CDR3: TGTGCCAGCTCTCCTCGGACAGGGAGCACAGATACGCAGTATTTT. Encoded protein: CASSPRTGSTDTQYF. The full variable domain, its missing parts supplied by reference TRBV18 and TRBJ2-3, is NAGVMQNPRHLVRRRGQEARLRCSPMKGHSHVYWYRQLPEEGLKFMVYLQKENIIDESGMPKERFSAEFPKEGPSILRIQQVVRGDSAAYFCASSPRTGSTDTQYFGPGTRLTVL.

The chain is built from TRBV5-1 and TRBJ1-6; D remains ambiguous. Germline loops: CDR1 SGHRS, CDR2 YFSETQ. The CDR3 is 16 amino acids. V shed 0 bases and J shed 0 bases, with 7 bases lying between them. This CDR3 is CASSLDWSSYNSPLHF. The CDR3 DNA reads as TGCGCCAGCAGCTTGGACTGGAGCTCCTATAATTCACCCCTCCACTTT.

The V and J genes are TRBV5-1 and TRBJ2-5; 8 bases fit TRBD1. Germline loops: CDR1 SGHRS, CDR2 YFSETQ. After removal of 3 bases from V and 4 bases from J, the junction contained 8 bases not matched to a gene. The CDR3 is 15 residues long. The CDR3, as DNA: TGCGCCAGCAGCTCCTCACCTCAGGGGGCAGAGACCCAGTACTTC. This gives the protein CASSSSPQGAETQYF.

The rearrangement links TRBV5-4 to TRBJ1-1; 7 bases are a match to TRBD1. This CDR3 spans 16 amino acids. V lost 0 bases to trimming and J lost 2 bases; unmatched junction nucleotides: 7. Germline V CDR1 and CDR2: SGHNT, YYREEE (reference sequence). As DNA, the CDR3 is TGTGCCAGCAGCTTGGGGGCAGGGGGGATAAACACTGAAGCTTTCTTT. Its protein product is CASSLGAGGINTEAFF.